The source of this T cell receptor beta chain is a study of shared clonotypes between healthy human individuals. General observations from the study: Among the subsets, naive ones generally showed larger estimated richness than memory ones.

Methods used by the authors: Without quality scores, immunoSEQ junctional reads could not be filtered like full-length reads. Assay used: immunoSEQ multiplex PCR; TCRdb lists only in-frame clones, some missing. That table gives V, J and clone size, and the DNA gave D and trimming. The sample yields some 2.3 million clones, more than 80% seen once. Of note for this clone: Its antigen remains unidentified.

CDR3 size: 16 residues. The V gene's germline CDR1 is SGHTA and CDR2 FQGNSA. Trimming removed 5 bases from V and 4 bases from J; junction bases left unmatched: 10. The rearrangement joins TRBV7-2 to TRBJ2-2; 7 positions agree with TRBD2. The receptor's source is a man aged 18 to 29 in good health. Some clones in this sample may be carry-over from other donors' samples. Sequenced material: naive CD4+ T cells from PBMCs. Subset in this sample: CD45RA+ positively selected. The DNA for the CDR3 is TGTGCCAGCAGCCGAAGGGCGGGAGATAGCACCGGGGAGCTGTTTTTT. Translation: CASSRRAGDSTGELFF.